This T cell receptor beta chain stems from a study of T-cell reconstitution after alpha-beta-depleted transplantation in children. This clonotype was seen at least ten times. This sample's TCRbeta library carried unique molecular identifier barcodes. A single record per CDR3 protein comes from TCRdb applying MiXCR to the PCR reads. Of 240,000 or so distinct CDR3 sequences in the sample, more than 10% were seen once. The germline CDR1 and CDR2 sequences are DFQATT and SNEGSKA (reference sequence). There are 13 residues in the CDR3. The V gene lost 2 bases and the J gene lost 3 bases, with 11 bases spanning the gap.

Sequences were derived from PBMCs from the stem cell graft donor, sampled from the stem cell graft. The source is a human donor who donated a stem cell graft to a child with acute lymphoblastic leukemia. The chain has TRBV20-1 and TRBJ2-7, with D perhaps matching TRBD2 (6 bases). CDR3 in DNA: TGCAGTGCTAGAACCGGGAGTAGCTACGAGCAGTACTTC. Protein sequence: CSARTGSSYEQYF.